Listed below are T cell receptor beta chains from one sample, sequenced in a study of blood T cell repertoires in COVID-19. Profiling relied on immunoSEQ multiplex PCR, and the TCRdb table lists in-frame clones only, not all of them. Of about 270,000 clones in the sample, over 75% were seen once. Sequencing was performed on PBMCs or T cells enriched from blood (not recorded which). Receptor source: a woman aged 18-29 years who had recovered from COVID-19. Both conserved end residues are part of each CDR3. The D gene is left open where the match is weak. Part of the rows lack a size; the others show once, few, many or a class for expanded clones.

j_call d_call v_call clone_size cdr3_aa cdr3_nt
TRBJ1-1 TRBD1 TRBV30 NA CAAEGFRQGDTEAFF TGTGCCGCGGAGGGATTTCGCCAGGGGGACACTGAAGCTTTCTTT
TRBJ1-2 NA TRBV14 NA CASSRRGKRDYGYTF TGTGCCAGCAGCCGGCGGGGCAAAAGGGACTATGGCTACACCTTC
TRBJ1-4 NA TRBV28 NA CASSLGLATNEKLFF TGTGCCAGCAGCCTCGGACTGGCAACTAATGAAAAACTGTTTTTT
TRBJ2-2 TRBD2 TRBV5-1 NA CASSPLSGGNTGELFF TGCGCCAGCAGCCCCCTAAGCGGGGGGAACACCGGGGAGCTGTTTTTT
TRBJ1-6 NA TRBV6-5 NA CATKGGVSSPLHF TGTGCCACCAAGGGGGGGGTGTCTTCACCCCTCCACTTT
TRBJ2-3 NA TRBV18 NA CASSPPIKGQGDTQYF TGTGCCAGCTCACCACCGATCAAGGGTCAGGGAGATACGCAGTATTTT
TRBJ2-5 NA TRBV4-1 NA CASSQDQVEGRWGTQYF TGCGCCAGCAGCCAAGATCAGGTGGAGGGACGGTGGGGGACCCAGTACTTC
TRBJ1-1 TRBD1 TRBV4-1 many CASSLRQGADEAFF TGCGCCAGCAGCCTTCGACAGGGGGCGGATGAAGCTTTCTTT
TRBJ1-2 TRBD1 TRBV7-9 NA CASSLVQGASDGYTF TGTGCCAGCAGCTTAGTCCAGGGGGCGTCGGATGGCTACACCTTC
TRBJ2-1 NA TRBV15 NA CATSPSESSYNEQFF TGTGCCACCAGCCCTTCGGAGAGCTCCTACAATGAGCAGTTCTTC
TRBJ2-5 TRBD2 TRBV7-3 NA CASSLLAGGLQETQYF TGTGCCAGCAGCCTACTAGCGGGGGGACTCCAAGAGACCCAGTACTTC
TRBJ1-6 TRBD1 TRBV5-6 NA CASSPLTGQGNSPLHF TGTGCCAGCAGCCCACTAACCGGACAGGGAAATTCACCCCTCCACTTT
TRBJ1-2 TRBD1 TRBV20-1 NA CSASITGEDGYTF TGCAGTGCTAGTATTACAGGGGAAGATGGCTACACCTTC
TRBJ1-1 NA TRBV7-9 once CASSSGLLMNTEAFF TGTGCCAGCAGCTCCGGACTTCTAATGAACACTGAAGCTTTCTTT
TRBJ1-5 NA TRBV21-1 NA CASSARNLGGQGRQPQHF TGTGCCAGCAGCGCCCGCAATCTGGGAGGGCAGGGACGACAGCCCCAGCATTTT